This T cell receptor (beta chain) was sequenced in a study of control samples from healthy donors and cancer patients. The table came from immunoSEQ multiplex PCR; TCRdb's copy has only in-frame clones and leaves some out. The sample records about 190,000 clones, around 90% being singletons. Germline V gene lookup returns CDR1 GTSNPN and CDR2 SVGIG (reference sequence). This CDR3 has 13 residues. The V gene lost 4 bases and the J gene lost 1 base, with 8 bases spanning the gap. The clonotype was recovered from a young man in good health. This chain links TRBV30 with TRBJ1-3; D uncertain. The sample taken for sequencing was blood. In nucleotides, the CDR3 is TGTGCCTGGACACAGAGATCTGGAAACACCATATATTTT. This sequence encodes CAWTQRSGNTIYF.